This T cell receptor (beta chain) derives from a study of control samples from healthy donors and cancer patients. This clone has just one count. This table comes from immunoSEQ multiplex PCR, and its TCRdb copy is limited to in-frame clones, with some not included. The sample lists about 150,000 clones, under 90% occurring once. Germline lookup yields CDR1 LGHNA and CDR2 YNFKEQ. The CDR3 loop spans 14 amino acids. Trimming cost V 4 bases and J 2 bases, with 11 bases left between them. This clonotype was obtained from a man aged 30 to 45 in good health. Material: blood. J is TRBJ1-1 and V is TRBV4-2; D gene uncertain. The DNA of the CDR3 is TGTGCCAGCAGCCCTTCACCGGTTAACACTGAAGCTTTCTTT. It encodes CASSPSPVNTEAFF.